The 31 T cell receptor beta chains presented below share a single source sample, sequenced in a study of shared clonotypes between healthy human individuals (dated by TCRdb to between 2020 and 2021). Receptor amplification or capture employed the immunoSEQ multiplex PCR assay. Sourced from immuneACCESS, this table was stored by TCRdb with only in-frame sequences that have V and J called. A share of the clones is absent; for the studies checked, an unresolved V gene accounts for under half, and the remainder has no known explanation. The sample table lists about 490,000 clones, approximately 80% of them with a count of one. The ten largest clonotypes hold about 12% of the sample. The sample comprised PBMCs. All receptors derive from a woman in her thirties or forties in good health. Some clones in this sample may be carry-over from other donors' samples.

The table lists this clone with a count of one. CDR3 DNA sequence: TGTGCCAGCAGCCCTGGGGGGGGTTACACTGAAGCTTTCTTT. This codes for CASSPGGGYTEAFF. J is TRBJ1-1 and V is TRBV7-2; D might be TRBD1 (5 bases). This CDR3 is 14 amino acids long. Germline V gene sequence: CDR1 SGHTA, CDR2 FQGNSA. The V and J ends lost 5 bases and 3 bases respectively, with 13 bases between them.

The CDR3 nucleotides read TGTGCCTGGAGTGTGGGCGGGAGCGGCTACGAGCAGTACTTC. Its translation is CAWSVGGSGYEQYF. V usage is TRBV30 and J usage is TRBJ2-7; 7 nucleotides agree with TRBD2. The V gene end was trimmed by 0 bases and the J gene end by 3 bases; junction bases not matched to a gene: 5. Germline values: CDR1 GTSNPN, CDR2 SVGIG (reference sequence). This CDR3 is 14 amino acids long.

The V and J genes are TRBV7-8 and TRBJ1-2, with 8 bases identical to TRBD1. Trimming removed 5 bases from V and 4 bases from J; junction bases left unmatched: 9. The germline V gene has CDR1 SGHVS and CDR2 FQNEAQ. The CDR3 is 15 amino acids. CDR3 protein: CASSPPGTGLYGYTF. The CDR3 DNA reads as TGTGCCAGCAGCCCACCTGGGACAGGACTCTATGGCTACACCTTC.

This clone was observed a handful of times. The V gene is TRBV5-5, the J gene TRBJ1-1; D gene uncertain. CDR3 size: 13 residues. Trimming removed 1 base at V and 3 bases at J, with 7 bases between. CDR1 and CDR2 (germline): SGHKS, YYEKEE (reference sequence). CDR3 coding DNA: TGTGCCAGCAGCTTGATGAGGGACACTGAAGCTTTCTTT. It encodes CASSLMRDTEAFF. Using reference TRBV5-5 and TRBJ1-1 for the parts outside the CDR3, the full variable domain is DAGVTQSPTHLIKTRGQQVTLRCSPISGHKSVSWYQQVLGQGPQFIFQYYEKEERGRGNFPDRFSARQFPNYSSELNVNALLLGDSALYLCASSLMRDTEAFFGQGTRLTVV.

The rearrangement uses TRBV7-2 and TRBJ1-3, with TRBD1 as a possible D gene (5 bases). Per the germline V gene, CDR1 is SGHTA and CDR2 is FQGNSA. This CDR3 is built from 15 residues. Trimming removed 2 bases at V and 2 bases at J, with 10 bases between. The CDR3 reads CASSLTAGTGNTIYF. CDR3 in DNA: TGTGCCAGCAGCTTAACGGCAGGGACTGGAAACACCATATATTTT.

The chain is built from TRBV29-1 and TRBJ2-5; 7 nucleotides align to TRBD1. The assigned J gene may be wrong: the sequence end matches TRBJ2-7 better. Looked up from germline, CDR1 is SQVTM and CDR2 is ANQGSEA. The CDR3 has 11 amino acids. The CDR3 DNA is TGCAGCGCCGGGGACAGTTACGAGCAGTACTTC. Protein sequence: CSAGDSYEQYF.

This rearrangement joins TRBV29-1 to TRBJ2-3, with D possibly TRBD1 on 6 matching bases. Trimming pared 7 bases from V and 1 base from J, leaving 9 bases between. Germline V gene sequence: CDR1 SQVTM, CDR2 ANQGSEA. The length of the CDR3 is 12 residues. This CDR3 is CSERQGTDTQYF. Here the CDR3 DNA reads TGCAGCGAACGACAGGGCACAGATACGCAGTATTTT.

A single count supports this clone. The chain employs TRBV28 and TRBJ2-7; a weak D match, TRBD1 (5 bases). CDR1 is MDHEN, CDR2 SYDVKM, per germline. This CDR3 is built from 13 residues. With 5 bases removed from V and 12 bases from J, the gap between germline ends came to 20 bases. DNA of the CDR3: TGTGCCAGCAGTCCCTCGGCTCCCCAGGGTTCGTACTTC. As protein: CASSPSAPQGSYF.

This chain joins TRBV19 and TRBJ1-1, with 12 positions matching TRBD1. Trimming at V came to 10 bases and at J to 5 bases, leaving 8 bases not matched to a gene. This CDR3 has 14 residues. Germline V gene data show CDR1 as LNHDA and CDR2 as SQIVND (reference sequence). For the CDR3, the DNA is TGTGCCACCCGGGACAGGGGGCGAGGGACTGAAGCTTTCTTT. This encodes CATRDRGRGTEAFF.

The chain has TRBV29-1 and TRBJ2-2; D gene ambiguous. The V gene's germline CDR1 is SQVTM and CDR2 ANQGSEA. The CDR3 runs 14 residues. The V end was cut by 7 bases, the J end by 0 bases, with 12 bases between. The CDR3 region has the DNA TGCAGCGCACTTCAAAGTGCGAACACCGGGGAGCTGTTTTTT. It specifies CSALQSANTGELFF.

The J gene is TRBJ2-7, the V gene TRBV18; the D gene is possibly TRBD1 (5 bases). The CDR3 has 16 residues. Germline CDR1 KGHSH, CDR2 LQKENI. Trimming stripped 5 bases from V and 4 bases from J, with 21 bases between. The CDR3 region has the DNA TGTGCCAGCTCATCCCGGTTGGCAGGGAATACTTACGAGCAGTACTTC. Its translation is CASSSRLAGNTYEQYF.

This chain joins TRBV28 and TRBJ2-5; tentatively, D is TRBD1 (6 bases). V was cut by 5 bases and J by 0 bases, with 10 bases left in between. Looked up from germline, CDR1 is MDHEN and CDR2 is SYDVKM. The CDR3 consists of 14 residues. The CDR3 reads CASSGQLNQETQYF. DNA of the CDR3: TGTGCCAGCAGTGGACAGCTAAACCAAGAGACCCAGTACTTC. Full variable domain (outside the CDR3, taken from reference TRBV28 and TRBJ2-5): DVKVTQSSRYLVKRTGEKVFLECVQDMDHENMFWYRQDPGLGLRLIYFSYDVKMKEKGDIPEGYSVSREKKERFSLILESASTNQTSMYLCASSGQLNQETQYFGPGTRLLVL.

The chain carries TRBV7-9 and TRBJ2-7, with D perhaps TRBD1 (5 bases). The CDR3 spans 12 residues. Germline V gene sequence: CDR1 SEHNR, CDR2 FQNEAQ (reference sequence). The germline V and J ends were trimmed by 3 bases and 4 bases, with 7 bases remaining between them. The CDR3 protein is CASSFQGYEQYF. CDR3 nucleotides: TGTGCCAGCAGCTTTCAGGGATACGAGCAGTACTTC.

V and J are TRBV5-4 and TRBJ2-1; 7 positions match TRBD2. Germline V gene sequence: CDR1 SGHNT, CDR2 YYREEE (reference sequence). After removal of 3 bases from V and 3 bases from J, the junction contained 6 bases not matched to a gene. The CDR3 has 15 amino acids. The CDR3 DNA sequence: TGTGCCAGCAGCTCTCTAGCGGATTTCTACAATGAGCAGTTCTTC. Its translation is CASSSLADFYNEQFF.

V gene TRBV15 combines with J gene TRBJ2-1; 10 bases align to TRBD2. CDR3 size: 13 residues. Germline V CDR1 and CDR2: LNHNV, YYDKDF (reference sequence). J was trimmed by 7 bases and V by 6 bases; bases with no gene match: 3. CDR3 loop: CATSETSGNEQFF. DNA of the CDR3: TGTGCCACCAGTGAGACTAGCGGGAATGAGCAGTTCTTC.

The genes are TRBV7-2 and TRBJ1-2; the D gene is possibly TRBD1 (5 bases). Germline CDR1 SGHTA, CDR2 FQGNSA. V was cut by 4 bases and J by 8 bases, with 26 bases left in between. The CDR3 consists of 17 residues. CDR3 protein: CASSSNPWGIGDGGYTF. CDR3 coding DNA: TGTGCCAGCAGCTCCAACCCTTGGGGGATTGGGGACGGCGGCTACACCTTC.

V usage is TRBV28 and J usage is TRBJ2-7; D is undetermined. This CDR3 has 12 amino acids. V was clipped by 3 bases and J by 7 bases, with 10 bases between them. CDR1 and CDR2 from the germline V gene are MDHEN and SYDVKM. DNA of the CDR3: TGTGCCAGCAGTTTTTCTTCCTGGGAGCAGTACTTC. It codes for CASSFSSWEQYF.

In the case of this clone: Other DNA sequences in this sample translate to the same CDR3. The genes are TRBV30 and TRBJ1-3, with D possibly TRBD1 on 6 matching bases. CDR3 length equals 12 residues. V lost 3 bases and J 3 bases, leaving 6 bases between the germline ends. Germline CDR1 reads GTSNPN; CDR2 reads SVGIG (reference sequence). This chain's CDR3 is CAWSRGGNTIYF. The CDR3 nucleotides read TGTGCCTGGAGCAGGGGTGGAAACACCATATATTTT.

The chain carries TRBV6-5 and TRBJ2-7; 13 bases fit TRBD2. This CDR3 contains 16 residues. CDR1 is MNHEY and CDR2 is SVGAGI in the germline V gene. The V segment lost 2 bases and the J segment 9 bases; nucleotides outside the gene matches: 10. CDR3 nucleotides: TGTGCCAGCAGTTACGGACTAGCGGGAGAGGTAAAGGTGCAGTACTTC. This codes for CASSYGLAGEVKVQYF.

The V gene is TRBV2, the J gene TRBJ2-7, with 9 nucleotides matching TRBD2. Germline lookup yields CDR1 SNHLY and CDR2 FYNNEI. The CDR3 sequence is 15 residues long. With V trimmed by 1 base and J by 2 bases, 3 bases remained unmatched. The DNA of the CDR3 is TGTGCCAGCAGTGAAGGGACTAGCGTTCCCTACGAGCAGTACTTC. Translation gives CASSEGTSVPYEQYF.

V is TRBV27 and J is TRBJ2-1; D is ambiguous. The germline CDR1 and CDR2 sequences are MNHEY and SMNVEV (reference sequence). V was shortened by 1 base and J by 7 bases, with 8 bases between the two germline ends. This CDR3 is 13 amino acids long. CDR3 DNA: TGTGCCAGCAGTTTATTACAGACTAATGAGCAGTTCTTC. It encodes CASSLLQTNEQFF.

V gene TRBV29-1 combines with J gene TRBJ1-1; TRBD1 matches at 8 bases. The length of the CDR3 is 14 residues. The V gene's germline CDR1 is SQVTM and CDR2 ANQGSEA. V was pared by 7 bases and J by 1 base, with 8 bases of the junction left unmatched. CDR3 in amino acids: CSAQTGQGNTEAFF. For the CDR3, the DNA is TGCAGCGCCCAAACCGGACAGGGGAACACTGAAGCTTTCTTT.

This clone was counted once. This chain joins TRBV27 and TRBJ2-7; TRBD1 matches 9 bases. Germline V CDR1 and CDR2: MNHEY, SMNVEV (reference sequence). The CDR3 is made up of 14 amino acids. The V segment lost 6 bases and the J segment 4 bases; nucleotides outside the gene matches: 7. CDR3 bases: TGTGCCAGCAGCTGGAAGGGACAGGGATACGAGCAGTACTTC. As protein: CASSWKGQGYEQYF.

This clone has just one count. The DNA for the CDR3 is TGTGCCATCACCGCGGACAGGGCAAATGGCTACACCTTC. It specifies CAITADRANGYTF. The rearrangement uses TRBV10-3 and TRBJ1-2; 8 positions agree with TRBD1. V lost 7 bases to trimming and J lost 6 bases; unmatched junction nucleotides: 7. This CDR3 contains 13 residues. CDR1 and CDR2 from the germline V gene are ENHRY and SYGVKD.

V is TRBV7-3 and J is TRBJ2-1; 7 positions agree with TRBD2. Germline V gene data show CDR1 as SGHTA and CDR2 as FQGTGA. The junction had 6 bases not matched to a gene; V was cut back by 2 bases and J by 2 bases. This CDR3 has 16 residues. In DNA, the CDR3 is TGTGCCAGCAGCTTAGGAGGCGGGAGCGCCTACAATGAGCAGTTCTTC. Its translation is CASSLGGGSAYNEQFF.

The rearrangement joins TRBV18 to TRBJ1-1, with D possibly being TRBD1 (6 bases). Trimming removed 4 bases at V and 0 bases at J, with 12 bases between. Germline V gives CDR1 KGHSH, CDR2 LQKENI. The CDR3 is 15 amino acids. The CDR3 region has the DNA TGTGCCAGCTCACAGGGACATCTAATGAACACTGAAGCTTTCTTT. Translated, it gives CASSQGHLMNTEAFF.

This clone has just a few counts. This chain joins TRBV7-2 and TRBJ2-1; D might be TRBD2 (5 bases). This CDR3 is 17 amino acids long. Trimming removed 1 base at V and 0 bases at J, with 13 bases between. Per the germline V gene, CDR1 is SGHTA and CDR2 is FQGNSA. The CDR3 loop reads CASSLGHTRVSYNEQFF. CDR3 nucleotides: TGTGCCAGCAGCTTAGGGCATACTAGGGTCTCCTACAATGAGCAGTTCTTC.

This clone turned up a few times. One base separates it from a far larger clone, so it is likely a read error. The sample contains more than one DNA sequence encoding this CDR3. The chain is built from TRBV12-5 and TRBJ1-1; D may be TRBD1 (5 bases). Between the trimmed V and J ends, which lost 4 bases and 6 bases, there was a span of 9 bases. The CDR3 is 12 residues long. The germline V gene encodes CDR1 LGHNT and CDR2 FRNRAP. CDR3 loop: CASGYDRSEAFF. For the CDR3, the DNA is TGTGCTAGTGGTTACGACAGATCTGAAGCTTTCTTT.

The chain recombines TRBV28 with TRBJ2-5; D gene unclear. From germline, CDR1 is MDHEN and CDR2 SYDVKM. Trimming removed 6 bases at V and 4 bases at J, with 12 bases between. CDR3 size: 13 residues. The CDR3 loop is CASSPPSGETQYF. The CDR3 nucleotides read TGTGCCAGCAGCCCCCCCTCGGGAGAGACCCAGTACTTC.

A note on this clone: At one boundary the junction diverges from the germline segment, which might be a read error. This chain joins TRBV6-5 and TRBJ2-6, with D unresolved. This CDR3 has 8 residues. From germline, CDR1 is MNHEY and CDR2 SVGAGI. CDR3 DNA sequence: TGTGCCAGCCCAGACTGCCCCTGG. As protein: CASPDCPW.

The J gene is TRBJ2-3, the V gene TRBV6-5, with 9 positions matching TRBD2. The CDR3 has 14 amino acids. The trim removed 2 bases at V and 7 bases at J, leaving 4 bases unmatched. Germline V CDR1 and CDR2: MNHEY, SVGAGI. In nucleotides, the CDR3 is TGTGCCAGCAGTTACGCTAGCGGGGTTAATACGCAGTATTTT. Amino acid sequence: CASSYASGVNTQYF.